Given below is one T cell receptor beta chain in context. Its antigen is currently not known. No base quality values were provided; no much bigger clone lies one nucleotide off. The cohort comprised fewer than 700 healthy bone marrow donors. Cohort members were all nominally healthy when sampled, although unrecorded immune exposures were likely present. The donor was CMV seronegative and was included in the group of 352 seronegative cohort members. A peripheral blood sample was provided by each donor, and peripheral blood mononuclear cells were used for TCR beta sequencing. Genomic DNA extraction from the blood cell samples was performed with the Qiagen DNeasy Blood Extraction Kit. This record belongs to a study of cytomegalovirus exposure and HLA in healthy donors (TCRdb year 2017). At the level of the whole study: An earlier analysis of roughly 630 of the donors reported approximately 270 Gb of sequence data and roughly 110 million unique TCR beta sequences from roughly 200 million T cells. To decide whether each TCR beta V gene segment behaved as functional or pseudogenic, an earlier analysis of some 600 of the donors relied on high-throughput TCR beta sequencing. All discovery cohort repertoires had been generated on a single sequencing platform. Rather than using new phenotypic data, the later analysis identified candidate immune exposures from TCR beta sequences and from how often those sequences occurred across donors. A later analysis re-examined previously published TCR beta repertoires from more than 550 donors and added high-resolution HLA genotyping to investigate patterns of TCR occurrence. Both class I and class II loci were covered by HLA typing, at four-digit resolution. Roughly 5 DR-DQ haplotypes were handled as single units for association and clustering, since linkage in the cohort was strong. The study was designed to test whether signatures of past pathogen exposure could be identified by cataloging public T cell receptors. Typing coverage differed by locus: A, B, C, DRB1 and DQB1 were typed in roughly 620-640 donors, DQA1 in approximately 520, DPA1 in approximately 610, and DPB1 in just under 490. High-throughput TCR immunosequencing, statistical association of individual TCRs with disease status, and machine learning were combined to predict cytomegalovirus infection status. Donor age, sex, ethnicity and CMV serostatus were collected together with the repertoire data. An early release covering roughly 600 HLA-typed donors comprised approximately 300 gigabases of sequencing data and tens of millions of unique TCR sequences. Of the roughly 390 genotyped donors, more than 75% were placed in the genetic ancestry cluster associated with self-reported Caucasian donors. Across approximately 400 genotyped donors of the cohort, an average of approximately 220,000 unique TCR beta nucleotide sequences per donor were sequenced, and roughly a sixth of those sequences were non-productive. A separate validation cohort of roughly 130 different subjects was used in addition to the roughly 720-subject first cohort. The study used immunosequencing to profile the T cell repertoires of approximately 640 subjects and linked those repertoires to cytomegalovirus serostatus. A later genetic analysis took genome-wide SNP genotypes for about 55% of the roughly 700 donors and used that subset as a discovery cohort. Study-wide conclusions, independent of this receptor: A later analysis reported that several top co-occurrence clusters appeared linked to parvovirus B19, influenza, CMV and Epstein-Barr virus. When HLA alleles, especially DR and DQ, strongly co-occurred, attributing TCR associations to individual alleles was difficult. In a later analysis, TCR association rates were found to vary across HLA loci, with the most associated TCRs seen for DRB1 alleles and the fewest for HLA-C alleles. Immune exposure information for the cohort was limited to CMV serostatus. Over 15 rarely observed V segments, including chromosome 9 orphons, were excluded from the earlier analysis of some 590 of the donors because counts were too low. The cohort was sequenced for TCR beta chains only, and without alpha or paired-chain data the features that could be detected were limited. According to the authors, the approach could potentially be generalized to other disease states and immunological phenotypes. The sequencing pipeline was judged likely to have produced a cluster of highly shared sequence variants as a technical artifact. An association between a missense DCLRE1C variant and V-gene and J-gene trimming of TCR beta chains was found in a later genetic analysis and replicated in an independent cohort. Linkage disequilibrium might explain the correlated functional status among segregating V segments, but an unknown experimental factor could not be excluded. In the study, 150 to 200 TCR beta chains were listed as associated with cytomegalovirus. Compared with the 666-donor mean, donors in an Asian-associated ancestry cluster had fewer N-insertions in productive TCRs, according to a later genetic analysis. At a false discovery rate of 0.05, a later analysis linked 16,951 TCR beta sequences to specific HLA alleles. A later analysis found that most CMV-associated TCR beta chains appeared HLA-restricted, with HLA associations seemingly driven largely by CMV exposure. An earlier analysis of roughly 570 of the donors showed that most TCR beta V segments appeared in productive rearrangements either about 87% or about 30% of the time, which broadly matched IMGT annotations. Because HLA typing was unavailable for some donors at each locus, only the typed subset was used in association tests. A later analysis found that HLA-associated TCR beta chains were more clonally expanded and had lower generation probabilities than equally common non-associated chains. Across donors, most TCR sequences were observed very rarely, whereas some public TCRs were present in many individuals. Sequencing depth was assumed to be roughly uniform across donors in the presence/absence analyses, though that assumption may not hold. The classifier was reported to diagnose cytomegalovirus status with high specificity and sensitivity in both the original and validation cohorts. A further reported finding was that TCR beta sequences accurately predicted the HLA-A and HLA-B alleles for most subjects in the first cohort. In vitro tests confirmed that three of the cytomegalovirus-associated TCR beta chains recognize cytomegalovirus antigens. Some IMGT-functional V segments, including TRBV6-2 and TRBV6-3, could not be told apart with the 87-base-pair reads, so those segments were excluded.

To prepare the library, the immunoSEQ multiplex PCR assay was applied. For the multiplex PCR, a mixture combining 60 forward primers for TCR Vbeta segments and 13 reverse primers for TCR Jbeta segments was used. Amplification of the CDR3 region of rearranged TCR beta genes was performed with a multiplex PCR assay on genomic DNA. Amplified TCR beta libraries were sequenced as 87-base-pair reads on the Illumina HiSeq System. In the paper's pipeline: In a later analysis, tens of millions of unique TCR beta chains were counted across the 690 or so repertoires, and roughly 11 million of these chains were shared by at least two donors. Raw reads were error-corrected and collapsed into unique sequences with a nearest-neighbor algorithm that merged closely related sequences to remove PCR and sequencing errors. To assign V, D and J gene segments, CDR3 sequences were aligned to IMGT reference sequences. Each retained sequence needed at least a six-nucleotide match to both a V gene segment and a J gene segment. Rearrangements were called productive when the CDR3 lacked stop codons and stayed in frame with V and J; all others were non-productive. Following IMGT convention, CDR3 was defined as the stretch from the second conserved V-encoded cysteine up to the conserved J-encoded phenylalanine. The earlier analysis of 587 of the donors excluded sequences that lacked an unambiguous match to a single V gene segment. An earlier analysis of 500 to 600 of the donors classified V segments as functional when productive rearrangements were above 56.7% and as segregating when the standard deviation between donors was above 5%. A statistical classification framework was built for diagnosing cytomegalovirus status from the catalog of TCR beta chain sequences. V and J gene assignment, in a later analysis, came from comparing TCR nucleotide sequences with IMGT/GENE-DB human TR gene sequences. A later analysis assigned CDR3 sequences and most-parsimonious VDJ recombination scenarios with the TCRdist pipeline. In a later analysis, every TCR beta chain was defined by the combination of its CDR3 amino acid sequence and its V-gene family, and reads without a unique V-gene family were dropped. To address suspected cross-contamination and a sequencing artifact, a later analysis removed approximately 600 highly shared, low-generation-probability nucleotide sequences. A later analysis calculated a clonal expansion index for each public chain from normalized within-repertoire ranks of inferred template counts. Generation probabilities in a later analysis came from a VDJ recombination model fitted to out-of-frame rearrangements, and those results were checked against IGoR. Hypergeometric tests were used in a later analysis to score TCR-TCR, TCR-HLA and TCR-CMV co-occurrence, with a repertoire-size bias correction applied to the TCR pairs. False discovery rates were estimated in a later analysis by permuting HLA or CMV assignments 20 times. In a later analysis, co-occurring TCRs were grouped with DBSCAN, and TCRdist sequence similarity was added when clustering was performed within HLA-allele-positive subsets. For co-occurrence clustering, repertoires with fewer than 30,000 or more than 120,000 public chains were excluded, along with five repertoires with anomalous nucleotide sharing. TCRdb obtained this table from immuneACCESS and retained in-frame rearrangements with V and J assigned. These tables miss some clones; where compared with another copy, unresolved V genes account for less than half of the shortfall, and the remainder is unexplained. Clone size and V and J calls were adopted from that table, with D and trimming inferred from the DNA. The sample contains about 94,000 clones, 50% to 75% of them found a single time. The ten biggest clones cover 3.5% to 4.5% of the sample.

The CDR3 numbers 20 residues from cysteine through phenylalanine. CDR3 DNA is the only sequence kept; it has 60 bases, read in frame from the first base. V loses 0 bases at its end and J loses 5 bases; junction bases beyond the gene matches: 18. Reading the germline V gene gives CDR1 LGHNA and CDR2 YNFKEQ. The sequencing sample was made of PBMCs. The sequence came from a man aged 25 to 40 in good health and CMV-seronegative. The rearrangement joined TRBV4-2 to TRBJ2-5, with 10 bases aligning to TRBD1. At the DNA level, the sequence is TGTGCCAGCAGCCAAGATGTAACAGGGGGCGGGGGACAGGGGAGGGAGACCCAGTACTTC. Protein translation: CASSQDVTGGGGQGRETQYF.